The present T cell receptor (beta chain) was sequenced within a study of patients and donors after allogeneic stem cell transplantation. TCRdb ran MiXCR on the RT-PCR reads and lists one entry per CDR3 protein. Of approximately 99,000 distinct CDR3 sequences listed, 35% were seen once; the top ten hold 25% to 35%. Germline CDR1 reads SGDLS; CDR2 reads YYNGEE. V lost 4 bases to trimming and J lost 3 bases; unmatched junction nucleotides: 10. The length of the CDR3 is 16 residues. This clonotype was observed a single time. Sequenced material: blood, either unsorted or a sorted T cell fraction (not recorded which). This clonotype was sampled from a human donor who was either an allogeneic HSCT recipient or a stem cell or donor lymphocyte infusion donor (not recorded which). It is not recorded whose cells these are; they may come from a transplant donor. The rearrangement uses TRBV9 and TRBJ2-1; 7 nucleotides match TRBD2. The CDR3 sequence is CASSLSRSGVYNEQFF. DNA for the CDR3: TGTGCCAGCAGCTTATCCCGGAGCGGGGTCTACAATGAGCAGTTCTTC.